A single sample gave rise to the 25 T cell receptor beta chains below, sequenced in a study of tumor-infiltrating lymphocytes in primary liver carcinoma (dated by TCRdb to the late 2010s). Sequencing relied on an Illumina HiSeq 2500. Starting from about 500 ng total RNA, TCRbeta-specific cDNA was produced by reverse transcription with a constant-region primer and ProtoScript II reverse transcriptase. Three nested multiplex PCR rounds, following a slightly modified ARM-PCR procedure, were used to build the TCRbeta libraries. Each of the first two PCR rounds ran for around 11 cycles using multiplex TRBV1-TRBV30 forward primers together with a Cbeta reverse primer. The public reads were quality trimmed at Q25 with fastp and then assembled into clones with MiXCR by TCRdb, keeping productive beta chains. Each record represents a unique CDR3 protein, reported with the most common genes and DNA among its rows. A total of fewer than 40,000 distinct CDR3 sequences appear in this sample, 71% of them only once. The ten biggest clones cover around a third of the sample.

Without any cell sorting, total RNA and DNA were co-extracted from approximately 22-30 mg of bulk tissue using the AllPrep DNA/RNA mini kit. Sequences were obtained from liver tumor tissue from sampling region 3. This specimen's cell subset or site label, interpreted: tumor region T3, left-lateral pole. The receptor set was obtained from a woman aged 25 to 39 with primary liver carcinoma and hepatitis B virus infection.

This clonotype was seen ten or more times. V and J are TRBV11-2 and TRBJ2-7; D is ambiguous. The CDR3 contains 14 residues. V shed 2 bases and J shed 2 bases, with 10 bases lying between them. The germline V gene encodes CDR1 SGHAT and CDR2 FQNNGV. As DNA, the CDR3 is TGTGCCAGCAGCTTAACCGACGGAGCCTACGAGCAGTACTTC. Its translation: CASSLTDGAYEQYF.

With respect to this clonotype: With a much larger clone just one base away, this may be a read error. The chain has TRBV7-2 and TRBJ2-5, with D possibly matching TRBD2 (5 bases). Germline V gene data show CDR1 as SGHTA and CDR2 as FQGNSA. The CDR3 extends over 15 amino acids. The CDR3 sequence: CASSAAGGPRETLYF. Written as DNA, the CDR3 is TGTGCCAGCAGCGCCGCCGGCGGGCCTCGCGAGACCCTGTACTTC.

With respect to this clonotype: Possible read error: a much larger clone is one base away. The gene calls are TRBV10-3 and TRBJ1-1; possible D gene TRBD1, 5 bases. The CDR3 sequence is 16 residues long. Germline V gives CDR1 ENHRY, CDR2 SYGVKD. V was pared by 4 bases and J by 1 base, with 16 bases between. CDR3: CAISGGLGRGNTEAFF. For the CDR3, the DNA is TGTGCCATCAGTGGTGGGCTGGGGAGGGGGAACACTGAAGCTTTCTTT.

Regarding this clonotype: One junction end disagrees with the germline gene, perhaps due to a read error. This chain connects TRBV6-5 to TRBJ2-7; D remains unclear. This CDR3 has 15 amino acids. Germline CDR1 reads MNHEY; CDR2 reads SVGAGI. The CDR3 DNA reads as TGTGGCAGCAGTTACAAGGGCAGCAGCTCCTGCGAGCAGTACTTC. It codes for CGSSYKGSSSCEQYF.

The table lists this clonotype with many counts. The CDR3: CASSRGAYEQYF. The CDR3 DNA sequence: TGTGCCAGCAGCCGAGGGGCCTACGAGCAGTACTTC. The rearrangement joins TRBV13 to TRBJ2-7, with D perhaps TRBD1 or TRBD2 (5 bases each). There are 12 residues in the CDR3. Trimming cost V 5 bases and J 2 bases, with 7 bases left between them. Per germline, CDR1 PRHDT and CDR2 FYEKMQ (reference sequence).

Only one count was recorded for this clonotype. Germline is not matched at one junction end, which may reflect a read error. The chain carries TRBV13 and TRBJ1-1; D ambiguous. The CDR3 runs to 17 residues. CDR1 and CDR2 from the germline V gene are PRHDT and FYEKMQ (reference sequence). CDR3 amino acids: CACSLGGFDIEGTEAFF. The CDR3 DNA follows: TGTGCCTGCAGCTTAGGAGGGTTTGATATTGAGGGCACTGAAGCTTTCTTT.

This clonotype has a count of ten or more. The chain carries TRBV11-2 and TRBJ1-2; D not resolved. The CDR3 totals 14 residues. The V and J ends lost 0 bases and 0 bases respectively, with 5 bases between them. Germline CDR1 SGHAT, CDR2 FQNNGV. CDR3 sequence (DNA): TGTGCCAGCAGCTTAGAGCCTACTAACTATGGCTACACCTTC. Protein product: CASSLEPTNYGYTF.

A note on this clonotype: An end of the junction does not agree with germline; a read error may underlie this. This chain connects TRBV11-2 to TRBJ2-2, with 8 bases matching TRBD1. The CDR3 consists of 15 residues. Germline V gene lookup returns CDR1 SGHAT and CDR2 FQNNGV. The CDR3 protein is CTSTVETGDTGELFF. The CDR3, as DNA: TGCACCAGCACCGTAGAGACAGGGGACACCGGGGAGCTGTTTTTT.

Worth noting for this clonotype: This CDR3 fails to terminate in the conserved phenylalanine or tryptophan, so it likely reflects a read error. J is TRBJ2-1 and V is TRBV24-1; 8 nucleotides agree with TRBD2. CDR3 size: 17 residues. V lost 5 bases, J lost 6 bases, and 14 bases stayed unmatched. Germline-derived CDR1 and CDR2 are KGHDR and SFDVKD. The CDR3 nucleotides are TGTGCCACCAGTGGCCAATCACTAGCGGAAGTTGTCAATGAGCAGTTCCTC. Its translation is CATSGQSLAEVVNEQFL.

This clonotype occurred many times. The chain recombines TRBV28 with TRBJ2-7; no definite D call. Germline CDR1 reads MDHEN; CDR2 reads SYDVKM. This CDR3 contains 13 residues. Trimming removed 3 bases from V and 7 bases from J, with 13 bases in between. CDR3 bases: TGTGCCAGCAGTTTCCGGTATCTGTCGGAGCAGTACTTC. Protein: CASSFRYLSEQYF. Drawing the rest from reference TRBV28 and TRBJ2-7, the complete variable domain is DVKVTQSSRYLVKRTGEKVFLECVQDMDHENMFWYRQDPGLGLRLIYFSYDVKMKEKGDIPEGYSVSREKKERFSLILESASTNQTSMYLCASSFRYLSEQYFGPGTRLTVT.

V and J are TRBV29-1 and TRBJ2-1; 11 bases align to TRBD2. The end of the DNA is better explained by TRBJ2-7, so the J call may be wrong. CDR1 is SQVTM, CDR2 ANQGSEA, per germline. This CDR3 has 18 residues. DNA for the CDR3: TGCAGCGTCTCAAGACTTGCTGCCCTAGCGGGAGGTGGGAATGAGCAGTACTTC. Residues: CSVSRLAALAGGGNEQYF.

This clonotype was picked up one time. A single base separates this from a much larger clone, so it may be a read error. This sequence joins TRBV11-3 and TRBJ2-1, with 10 positions matching TRBD2. The CDR3 loop spans 17 amino acids. Germline V gene lookup returns CDR1 SGHNT and CDR2 YENEEA. The V gene end was trimmed by 6 bases and the J gene end by 9 bases; junction bases not matched to a gene: 17. CDR3 region: CASSSEPAGGVTPEQFF. The CDR3 DNA reads TGTGCCAGCAGTTCGGAACCAGCGGGAGGGGTCACTCCTGAGCAGTTCTTC.

Worth noting for this clonotype: At one of its ends the junction is not consistent with the germline gene, which may arise from a read error. The V gene is TRBV6-6, the J gene TRBJ2-6; 8 bases align to TRBD1. Germline assignment: CDR1 MNHNY and CDR2 SVGAGI (reference sequence). CDR3 size: 15 residues. The DNA of the CDR3 is TGTACCAGCTTCCTCGGACAGGGCAGGACCAACGTCCTGACTTTC. Translated: CTSFLGQGRTNVLTF.

This sequence joins TRBV29-1 and TRBJ1-1, with D possibly TRBD1 on 6 matching bases. V was clipped by 4 bases and J by 2 bases, with 29 bases between them. CDR3 length: 19 amino acids. CDR1 SQVTM and CDR2 ANQGSEA come from the germline V gene. The CDR3 loop is CSVVRRSSEGGPKNTEAFF. CDR3 in DNA: TGCAGCGTTGTTAGAAGATCTTCGGAAGGGGGGCCTAAAAACACTGAAGCTTTCTTT.

The chain employs TRBV6-2 or TRBV6-3 and TRBJ2-7, with TRBD1 matching over 10 bases. Germline V gene sequence: CDR1 MNHEY, CDR2 SVGEGT. V trimming: 7 bases; J trimming: 7 bases; junction bases outside the gene matches: 19. The length of the CDR3 is 17 residues. The CDR3 protein is CASTSTGGILASHEQYF. The CDR3 DNA follows: TGTGCCAGCACTTCGACAGGGGGCATCCTCGCGTCCCATGAGCAGTACTTC.

Of note for this clonotype: The junction departs from the called germline gene at one end, perhaps through a read error. This sequence joins TRBV11-2 and TRBJ1-1, with a tentative D call TRBD1 (6 bases). This CDR3 comprises 15 residues. Germline CDR1 is SGHAT and CDR2 is FQNNGV. In nucleotides, the CDR3 is TGTGCCAGCAGCGTAGACGGACAGTTAAATACTGAAGCTTTCTTT. This gives the protein CASSVDGQLNTEAFF.

With respect to this clonotype: A junction end diverges from the germline sequence, so it may reflect a read error. The chain is built from TRBV11-2 and TRBJ2-2, with a possible D match to TRBD2 (6 bases). The CDR3 sequence is 15 residues long. Germline CDR1 and CDR2: SGHAT and FQNNGV. CDR3 coding DNA: TGTGCCAGCCTCCCACCGGGAGTGTACACCAGGGAGTTGTTTTTT. Its translation: CASLPPGVYTRELFF.

The rearrangement links TRBV5-6 to TRBJ1-1, with D possibly TRBD1 on 6 matching bases. Germline V lookup: CDR1 SGHDT, CDR2 YYEEEE. The CDR3 loop spans 13 amino acids. The CDR3 is CAISFWGRRGAFF. The CDR3 nucleotides read TGTGCAATCAGCTTTTGGGGCCGCAGGGGAGCTTTCTTT.

This clonotype was counted ten times or more. This chain connects TRBV5-1 to TRBJ2-7; no clear D gene. Germline CDR1 and CDR2: SGHRS and YFSETQ. V lost 0 bases to trimming and J lost 7 bases, with 11 bases between them. The CDR3 has 13 amino acids. This CDR3 reads CASSLAVGSEQYF. The CDR3 region has the DNA TGCGCCAGCAGCTTGGCCGTGGGTTCGGAGCAGTACTTC.

This chain links TRBV29-1 with TRBJ2-5; D perhaps matches TRBD2 (5 bases). The CDR3 runs to 12 residues. Germline lookup yields CDR1 SQVTM and CDR2 ANQGSEA. The CDR3 reads CCDRLNLETQYF. The CDR3 DNA follows: TGCTGCGATAGACTAAACCTAGAGACCCAGTACTTC.

This clonotype was seen more than once but under ten times. The genes are TRBV12-3 or TRBV12-4 and TRBJ2-1, with TRBD2 matching over 8 bases. This CDR3 is 15 amino acids long. Trimming at V came to 9 bases and at J to 9 bases, leaving 16 bases not matched to a gene. CDR3 DNA sequence: TGTGCCAGTAGGACCGGGACTAGTGGGGGATCTGAGCAGTTCTTC. The encoded protein is CASRTGTSGGSEQFF.

For this clonotype: The CDR3 does not close with the conserved phenylalanine or tryptophan, likely indicating a read error. The gene calls are TRBV11-2 and TRBJ1-1, with D unresolved. The CDR3 contains 11 residues. Germline V CDR1 and CDR2: SGHAT, FQNNGV. The CDR3 sequence: CASSLDTGAFL. The CDR3 region has the DNA TGTGCCAGCAGCTTAGATACTGGAGCTTTCTTA.

Regarding this clonotype: Because it lacks the conserved phenylalanine or tryptophan at the end, this CDR3 is likely a read error. Because the CDR3's place on the DNA is in doubt, the DNA is left out and the CDR3 is given as listed by TCRdb. The chain is built from TRBV11-2 and TRBJ1-2; TRBD1, the table's D call, was not compared with the DNA. The V gene's germline CDR1 is SGHAT and CDR2 FQNNGV. A total of 14 residues make up the CDR3, ends included. CDR3 sequence: CANSPGGTVVGYAS.

On this clonotype: Germline and junction disagree at one end, which may indicate a read error. The chain is built from TRBV28 and TRBJ1-1; no definite D call. The germline gives CDR1 MDHEN, CDR2 SYDVKM. The length of the CDR3 is 17 residues. The CDR3 here is CASSLGSDGPVNTEAFF. The CDR3 region has the DNA TGTGCCAGCAGTTTAGGGTCCGACGGACCTGTGAACACTGAAGCCTTCTTT.

Concerning this clonotype itself: A clone one base away is much larger, so this may be a read error. The chain employs TRBV12-3 or TRBV12-4 and TRBJ2-1; 8 nucleotides agree with TRBD2. The CDR3 sequence is 14 residues long. CDR3 bases: TGTGTCAGCATAAGGCAGCGGGAGTCGAGTGAGCAGTTCTTC. Protein product: CVSIRQRESSEQFF.